This TCR beta chain was recovered during a study of spatial heterogeneity in lung cancer. This clonotype was detected a few times. A library made for alpha chains picked up this beta chain off target, so its size means little. TCRdb recomputed calls from the 5' RACE reads with MiXCR, one row per CDR3 protein. The sample carries 9,500 to 15,000 distinct CDR3 sequences, 5.5% to 8% recorded once. Time point in this sample: sample taken at primary tumor resection. Whole RNA obtained from tumor, nontumor lung or frozen PBMC underwent sequencing without sorting. Sequencing used normal lung tissue next to the tumor, obtained at surgery. The clonotype was recovered from a male donor with early-stage non-small cell lung cancer.

The CDR3 DNA reads TGCGCCAGCAGCTTGGGACCTGGCCATCCGAACACCGGGGAGCTGTTTTTT. It specifies CASSLGPGHPNTGELFF. V is TRBV5-1 and J is TRBJ2-2; D remains ambiguous. The CDR3 is 17 residues long. V lost 0 bases to trimming and J lost 0 bases, with 12 bases between them. CDR1 SGHRS and CDR2 YFSETQ come from the germline V gene.